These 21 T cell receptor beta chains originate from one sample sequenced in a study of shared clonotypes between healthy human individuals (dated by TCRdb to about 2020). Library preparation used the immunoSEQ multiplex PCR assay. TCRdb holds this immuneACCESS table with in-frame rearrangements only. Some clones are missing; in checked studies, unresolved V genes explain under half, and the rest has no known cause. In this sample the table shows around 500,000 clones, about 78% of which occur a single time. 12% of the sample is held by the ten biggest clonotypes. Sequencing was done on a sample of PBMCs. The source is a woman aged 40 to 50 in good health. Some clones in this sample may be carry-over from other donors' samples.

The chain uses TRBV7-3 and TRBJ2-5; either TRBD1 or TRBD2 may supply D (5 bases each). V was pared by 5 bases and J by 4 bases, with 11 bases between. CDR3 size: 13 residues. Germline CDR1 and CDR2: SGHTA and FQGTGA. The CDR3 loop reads CASSIQRGETQYF. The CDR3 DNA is TGTGCCAGCAGCATACAGAGGGGAGAGACCCAGTACTTC.

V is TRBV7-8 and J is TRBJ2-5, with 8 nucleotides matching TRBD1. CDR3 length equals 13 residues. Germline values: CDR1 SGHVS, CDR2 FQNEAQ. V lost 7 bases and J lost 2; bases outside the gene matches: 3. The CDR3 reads CASTNRGQETQYF. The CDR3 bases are TGTGCCAGCACCAACAGGGGGCAAGAGACCCAGTACTTC.

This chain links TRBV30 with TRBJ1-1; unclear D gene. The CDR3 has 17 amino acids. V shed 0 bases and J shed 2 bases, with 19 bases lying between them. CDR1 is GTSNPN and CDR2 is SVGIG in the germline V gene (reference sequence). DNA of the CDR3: TGTGCCTGGAGTGTAACCAGGACGTCTCCGGGAAACACTGAAGCTTTCTTT. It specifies CAWSVTRTSPGNTEAFF.

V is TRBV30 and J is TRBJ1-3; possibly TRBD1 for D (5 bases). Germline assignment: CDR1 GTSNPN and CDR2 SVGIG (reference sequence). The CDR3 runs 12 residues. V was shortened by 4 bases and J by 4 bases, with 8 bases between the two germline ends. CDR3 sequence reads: CAWKWGGNTIYF. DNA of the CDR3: TGTGCCTGGAAGTGGGGGGGAAACACCATATATTTT.

For the CDR3, the DNA is TGTGCCAGCAGCTTAGTCACGACAGGGGGCCGGGAGGAGCTGTTTTTT. Amino acid sequence: CASSLVTTGGREELFF. This chain joins TRBV11-2 and TRBJ2-2, with 10 bases that match TRBD1. The CDR3 is 16 amino acids. CDR1 is SGHAT and CDR2 is FQNNGV in the germline V gene. V trimming: 1 base; J trimming: 10 bases; junction bases outside the gene matches: 9.

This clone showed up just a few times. DNA for the CDR3: TGCGCCAGCAGCTTGGGGCAGGGGGCCTACAATGAGCAGTTCTTC. As protein: CASSLGQGAYNEQFF. The J gene is TRBJ2-1, the V gene TRBV5-1; 7 bases fit TRBD1. Germline trimming cut 0 bases from V and 2 bases from J; bases unmatched to any gene: 2. There are 15 residues in the CDR3. Germline V lookup: CDR1 SGHRS, CDR2 YFSETQ.

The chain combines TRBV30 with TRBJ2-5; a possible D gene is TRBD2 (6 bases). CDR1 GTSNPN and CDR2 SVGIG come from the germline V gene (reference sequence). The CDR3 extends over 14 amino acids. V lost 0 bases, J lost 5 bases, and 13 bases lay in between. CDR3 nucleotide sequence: TGTGCCTGGAGTGTAAGGAGGGCCGGGGAGACCCAGTACTTC. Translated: CAWSVRRAGETQYF.

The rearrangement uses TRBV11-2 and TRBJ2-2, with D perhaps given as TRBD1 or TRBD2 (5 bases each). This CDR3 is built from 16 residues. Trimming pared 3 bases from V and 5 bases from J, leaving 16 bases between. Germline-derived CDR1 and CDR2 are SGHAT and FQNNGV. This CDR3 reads CASSFYAQGETGELFF. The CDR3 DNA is TGTGCCAGCAGCTTTTATGCCCAGGGAGAGACCGGGGAGCTGTTTTTT.

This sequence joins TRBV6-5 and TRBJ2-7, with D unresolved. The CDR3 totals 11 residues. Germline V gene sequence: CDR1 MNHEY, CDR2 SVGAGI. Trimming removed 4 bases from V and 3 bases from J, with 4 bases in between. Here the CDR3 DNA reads TGTGCCAGCAGTTCCAACTACGAGCAGTACTTC. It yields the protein CASSSNYEQYF.

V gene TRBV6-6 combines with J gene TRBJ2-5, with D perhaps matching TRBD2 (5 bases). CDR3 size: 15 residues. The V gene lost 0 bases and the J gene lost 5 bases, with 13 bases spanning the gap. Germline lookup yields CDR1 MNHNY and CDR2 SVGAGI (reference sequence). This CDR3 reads CASSYSLDRGETQYF. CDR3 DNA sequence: TGTGCCAGCAGTTACTCTTTAGACCGCGGGGAGACCCAGTACTTC.

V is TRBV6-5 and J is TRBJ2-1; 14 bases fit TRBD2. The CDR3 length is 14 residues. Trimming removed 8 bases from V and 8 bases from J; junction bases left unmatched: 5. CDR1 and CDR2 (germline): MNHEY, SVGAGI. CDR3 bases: TGTGCCAGCGGGACTAGCGGGAGTCGATATGAGCAGTTCTTC. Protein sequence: CASGTSGSRYEQFF.

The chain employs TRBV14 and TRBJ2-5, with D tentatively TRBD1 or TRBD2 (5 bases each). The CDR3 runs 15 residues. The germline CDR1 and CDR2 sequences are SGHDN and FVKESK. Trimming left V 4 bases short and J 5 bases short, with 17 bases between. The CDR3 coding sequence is TGTGCCAGCAGCCTGTTTACCGGGACGGGGGAGACCCAGTACTTC. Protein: CASSLFTGTGETQYF.

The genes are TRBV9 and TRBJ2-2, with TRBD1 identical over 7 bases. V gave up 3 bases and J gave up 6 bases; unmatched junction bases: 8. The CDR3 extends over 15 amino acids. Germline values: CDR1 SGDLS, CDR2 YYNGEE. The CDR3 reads CASSEEQGFSGELFF. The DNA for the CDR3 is TGTGCCAGCAGCGAGGAACAGGGGTTTTCCGGGGAGCTGTTTTTT.

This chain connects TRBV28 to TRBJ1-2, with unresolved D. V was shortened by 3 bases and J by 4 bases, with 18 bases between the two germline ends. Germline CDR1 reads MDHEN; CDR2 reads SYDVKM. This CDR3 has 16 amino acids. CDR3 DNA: TGTGCCAGCAGTTTTCCTGGCCTCCCCTCTGGCTATGGCTACACCTTC. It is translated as CASSFPGLPSGYGYTF.

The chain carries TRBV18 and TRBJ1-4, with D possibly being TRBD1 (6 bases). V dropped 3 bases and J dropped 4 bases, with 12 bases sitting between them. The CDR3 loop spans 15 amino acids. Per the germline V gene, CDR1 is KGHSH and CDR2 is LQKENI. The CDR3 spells CASSPRDNYNEKLFF. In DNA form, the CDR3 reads TGTGCCAGCTCACCTAGGGACAACTATAATGAAAAACTGTTTTTT.

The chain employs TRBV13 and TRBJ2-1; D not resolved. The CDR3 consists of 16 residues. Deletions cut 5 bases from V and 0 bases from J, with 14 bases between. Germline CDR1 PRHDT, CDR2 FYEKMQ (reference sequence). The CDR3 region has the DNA TGTGCCAGCAGCCACCTAAAAAAAAGCTCCTACAATGAGCAGTTCTTC. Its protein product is CASSHLKKSSYNEQFF.

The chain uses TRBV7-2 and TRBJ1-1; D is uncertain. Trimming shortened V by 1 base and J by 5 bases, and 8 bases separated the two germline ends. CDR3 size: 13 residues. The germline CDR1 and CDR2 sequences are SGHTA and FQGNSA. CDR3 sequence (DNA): TGTGCCAGCAGCTTAGTAACGGAGACTGAAGCTTTCTTT. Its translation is CASSLVTETEAFF.

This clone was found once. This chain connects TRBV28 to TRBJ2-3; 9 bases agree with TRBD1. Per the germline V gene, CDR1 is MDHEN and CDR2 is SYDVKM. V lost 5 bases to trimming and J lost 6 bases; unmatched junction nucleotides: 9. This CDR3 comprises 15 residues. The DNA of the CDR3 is TGTGCCAGCAGTCGAACAGGGGGCGGATTTGATACGCAGTATTTT. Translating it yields CASSRTGGGFDTQYF.

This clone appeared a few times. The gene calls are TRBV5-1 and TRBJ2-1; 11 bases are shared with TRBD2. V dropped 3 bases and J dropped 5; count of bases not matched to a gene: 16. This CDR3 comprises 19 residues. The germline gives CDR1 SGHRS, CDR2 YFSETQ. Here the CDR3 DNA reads TGCGCCAGCAGCTCCCGGGGTAGCGGGAGGGCTCCTTCCGACAATGAGCAGTTCTTC. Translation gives CASSSRGSGRAPSDNEQFF.

As DNA, the CDR3 is TGTGCCAGCAGGTACCGGGACAACTCCTACAATGAGCAGTTCTTC. Protein product: CASRYRDNSYNEQFF. The chain carries TRBV2 and TRBJ2-1; tentative D call: TRBD1 (6 bases). Germline loops: CDR1 SNHLY, CDR2 FYNNEI. This CDR3 comprises 15 residues. Deletions cut 6 bases from V and 0 bases from J, with 12 bases between.

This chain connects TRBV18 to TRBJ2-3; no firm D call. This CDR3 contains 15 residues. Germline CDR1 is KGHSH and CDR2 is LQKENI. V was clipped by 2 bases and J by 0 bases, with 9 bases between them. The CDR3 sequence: CASSPLSGSTDTQYF. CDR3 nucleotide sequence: TGTGCCAGCTCACCATTGTCAGGTAGCACAGATACGCAGTATTTT.